This T cell receptor beta chain comes out of a study of T cell clonotyping in hematopoietic cell transplantation. Overall study findings and caveats: Broader posttransplant TCR repertoire diversity was predicted by graft donor and pretransplant recipient Inverse Simpson Index values.

This clone was seen only a few times. The antigen is unknown. The protocol was immunoSEQ multiplex PCR, while the TCRdb copy is restricted to in-frame clones and leaves out a portion. The sample contains 4,000 to 5,000 clones, about 74% of which appear only once. The germline V gene has CDR1 SGHVS and CDR2 FNYEAQ. CDR3 length: 15 amino acids. V was clipped by 4 bases and J by 0 bases, with 10 bases between them. Recipients were bled about 28 days pretransplant and at posttransplant days 30, 100, 180. The sequencing here drew on PBMCs, taken 100 days after allogeneic stem cell transplant. This rearrangement joins TRBV7-6 to TRBJ2-1; D remains ambiguous. The origin of this receptor is a male patient aged 60 to 75 who had an allogeneic stem cell transplant, so the T cells may come from the graft donor. Some clones in this sample may be carry-over from other donors' samples. CDR3 loop: CASSWRGSSYNEQFF. Here the CDR3 DNA reads TGTGCCAGCAGCTGGCGAGGTAGCTCCTACAATGAGCAGTTCTTC. The variable domain in full, with the rest retrieved from reference TRBV7-6 and TRBJ2-1, is GAGVSQSPRYKVTKRGQDVALRCDPISGHVSLYWYRQALGQGPEFLTYFNYEAQQDKSGLPNDRFSAERPEGSISTLTIQRTEQRDSAMYRCASSWRGSSYNEQFFGPGTRLTVL.